The rows below give T cell receptor beta chains drawn from one sample of a study of Graves' ophthalmopathy and Graves' hyperthyroidism. TCRdb called the multiplex PCR reads again in MiXCR, with one record for every CDR3 protein. This repertoire shows 900,000 to 1,200,000 distinct CDR3 sequences, about two fifths found once; its top ten account for approximately 10%. The specimen was peripheral blood or thyroid tissue (not recorded which). These receptors were collected from an adult man with Graves' hyperthyroidism. The CDR3 runs from the conserved cysteine through the conserved F or W. The order of the fields is D gene, J gene, clone size, V gene, CDR3 protein, CDR3 DNA. D genes are given only for firm matches. Size is stated for part of the rows, as once, few or many counts, or as a class when the clone is expanded.

NA	TRBJ1-1	few	TRBV20-1	CSASRSGALEAFF	TGCAGTGCTTCCCGCAGTGGGGCTCTTGAAGCTTTCTTT
TRBD1	TRBJ1-1	few	TRBV10-3	CASSSQGGGTEAFF	TGTGCCAGCAGTTCACAGGGGGGGGGCACTGAAGCTTTCTTT
NA	TRBJ2-7	many	TRBV7-2	CASSLGRGGEEQYF	TGTGCCAGCAGCTTAGGTAGAGGGGGTGAGGAGCAGTACTTC
NA	TRBJ2-7	few	TRBV7-9	CASSSTHEQYF	TGTGCCAGCAGCTCAACTCACGAGCAGTACTTC
NA	TRBJ2-5	many	TRBV7-7	CASSLVQGTQETQYF	TGTGCCAGCAGCTTAGTACAGGGTACCCAAGAGACCCAGTACTTC
NA	TRBJ2-3	NA	TRBV11-2	CASSWGSQPRADTQYF	TGTGCCAGCTCCTGGGGGAGCCAGCCCAGGGCAGATACGCAGTATTTT
NA	TRBJ1-2	many	TRBV15	CATSANRARNYGYTF	TGTGCCACCAGCGCTAACAGAGCTCGGAACTATGGCTACACCTTC
NA	TRBJ1-3	many	TRBV25-1	CASSGTRGNTIYF	TGTGCCAGCAGTGGGACACGGGGAAACACCATATATTTT
NA	TRBJ1-6	many	TRBV7-9	CASSFSVGNSPLHF	TGTGCCAGCAGCTTTTCAGTCGGCAACTCACCCCTCCACTTT
NA	TRBJ1-1	NA	TRBV7-2	CASSLSGGTYNEQFF	TGTGCCAGCAGCTTAAGTGGGGGGACTTACAATGAGCAGTTCTTT
NA	TRBJ2-7	NA	TRBV6-1	CASSYGRLTYEQYF	TGTGCCAGCAGTTACGGACGCCTAACCTACGAGCAGTACTTC
NA	TRBJ2-6	few	TRBV5-6	CASSLGSGNSGANVLTF	TGTGCCAGCAGCTTAGGGTCAGGAAACTCTGGGGCCAACGTCCTGACTTTC
NA	TRBJ2-5	NA	TRBV29-1	CSVEGRAQETQYF	TGCAGCGTTGAAGGGCGTGCCCAAGAGACCCAGTACTTC
NA	TRBJ1-2	NA	TRBV29-1	CSTPYGDTANYGYTF	TGCAGCACCCCGTATGGGGACACTGCTAACTATGGCTACACCTTC
NA	TRBJ1-4	few	TRBV15	CATSRDFRIQSEKLFF	TGTGCCACCAGCAGAGATTTCCGAATACAGAGTGAAAAACTGTTTTTT
NA	TRBJ1-4	many	TRBV15	CATSVRGGEKLFF	TGTGCCACCAGCGTCAGGGGAGGTGAAAAACTGTTTTTT
NA	TRBJ1-2	few	TRBV6-1	CASSDWSIGAGYGYTF	TGTGCCAGCAGTGATTGGAGTATAGGTGCGGGCTATGGCTACACCTTC
NA	TRBJ1-1	few	TRBV5-1	CASSLFQMDRVNTEAFF	TGCGCCAGCAGCTTGTTCCAGATGGACCGCGTTAACACTGAAGCTTTCTTT
NA	TRBJ1-5	NA	TRBV10-3	CASRLYRDNQPQHF	TGTGCCAGCAGACTTTATAGGGACAACCAGCCCCAGCATTTT
NA	TRBJ2-7	few	TRBV6-1	CASLGEAYEQYF	TGTGCCAGCTTAGGAGAGGCTTACGAGCAGTACTTC
NA	TRBJ2-6	few	TRBV2	CASSVVNSGANVPTF	TGTGCCAGCAGTGTGGTCAACTCTGGGGCCAACGTCCCGACTTTC
NA	TRBJ2-7	many	TRBV5-6	CASSLRNEQYF	TGTGCCAGCAGCCTTAGGAACGAGCAGTACTTC
NA	TRBJ2-2	few	TRBV7-6	CASSLEYGELFF	TGTGCCAGCAGCTTGGAGTACGGGGAGCTGTTTTTT
NA	TRBJ2-5	many	TRBV7-9	CASSSAAASQETQYF	TGTGCCAGCAGCTCAGCGGCGGCCAGCCAAGAGACCCAGTACTTC
TRBD1	TRBJ2-3	NA	TRBV7-8	CASSSTGTGASTQYF	TGTGCCAGCAGCTCCACCGGGACAGGGGCGTCTACGCAGTATTTT
NA	TRBJ1-5	NA	TRBV7-9	CASSRLYEGNQPQHF	TGTGCCAGCAGCCGCCTATATGAGGGCAATCAGCCCCAGCATTTT
TRBD1	TRBJ2-7	NA	TRBV19	CASSIGTGEGYEQYF	TGTGCCAGTAGTATAGGGACAGGAGAAGGCTACGAGCAGTACTTC